One sample yielded the 6 T cell receptor beta chains listed below, sequenced in a study of cytomegalovirus exposure and HLA in healthy donors. It was with 60 Vbeta and 13 Jbeta primers that the PCR ran. The assay was immunoSEQ multiplex PCR, and TCRdb's table has in-frame clones only and misses some. This sample carries 100,000 to 150,000 clones, roughly 15% of them seen once, and the ten largest clones take roughly 2.7%. Sequencing input: PBMCs. These receptors came from a female donor in good health and CMV-seropositive.

The table lists this clone with a few counts. The V and J genes are TRBV19 and TRBJ2-3, with a possible D match to TRBD1 (6 bases). The germline gives CDR1 LNHDA, CDR2 SQIVND (reference sequence). Trimming removed 3 bases at V and 2 bases at J, with 12 bases between. CDR3 size: 15 residues. As DNA, the CDR3 is TGTGCCAGTAGTATCAGGGGTTCTCACACAGATACGCAGTATTTT. This encodes CASSIRGSHTDTQYF.

The chain couples TRBV2 to TRBJ1-2; D might be TRBD1 (6 bases). This CDR3 region has 16 residues. Trimming left V 0 bases short and J 4 bases short, with 15 bases between. Germline-derived CDR1 and CDR2 are SNHLY and FYNNEI. The chain's CDR3 is CASSEALRGHSYGYTF. The CDR3 DNA reads as TGTGCCAGCAGTGAAGCGCTTAGGGGACATAGCTATGGCTACACCTTC. Full variable domain (rest looked up from reference TRBV2 and TRBJ1-2): EPEVTQTPSHQVTQMGQEVILRCVPISNHLYFYWYRQILGQKVEFLVSFYNNEISEKSEIFDDQFSVERPDGSNFTLKIRSTKLEDSAMYFCASSEALRGHSYGYTFGSGTRLTVV.

The table lists this clone with a few counts. The same CDR3 arises from other DNA sequences in this sample as well. The V call is TRBV4-3, the J call TRBJ2-3; 10 nucleotides agree with TRBD2. J lost 2 bases, V lost 3 bases, and 8 bases had no gene match. Germline CDR1 and CDR2: LGHNA and YSLEER. The CDR3 loop spans 17 amino acids. CDR3 region: CASSQVLAGALTDTQYF. CDR3 nucleotide sequence: TGCGCCAGCAGCCAGGTTCTAGCGGGGGCCCTCACAGATACGCAGTATTTT.

The V call is TRBV9, the J call TRBJ1-1; maybe TRBD1 (5 bases). The CDR3 length is 14 residues. V gave up 3 bases and J gave up 0 bases, with 9 bases separating them. The germline V gene encodes CDR1 SGDLS and CDR2 YYNGEE. DNA of the CDR3: TGTGCCAGCAGCGCGACAGCTATGAACACTGAAGCTTTCTTT. Encoded protein: CASSATAMNTEAFF.

The sample holds a few counts of this clone. The genes are TRBV5-1 and TRBJ1-5; TRBD1 matches 7 bases. CDR1 SGHRS and CDR2 YFSETQ come from the germline V gene. The ends lost 0 bases at V and 6 bases at J; junction bases unmatched: 3. CDR3 length: 14 amino acids. CDR3 region: CASSLEGAGQPQHF. CDR3 sequence (DNA): TGCGCCAGCAGCTTGGAGGGGGCGGGTCAGCCCCAGCATTTT.

V is TRBV4-1 and J is TRBJ2-7, with TRBD2 matching 13 bases. V gave up 3 bases and J gave up 7 bases; unmatched junction bases: 3. This CDR3 contains 14 residues. Germline CDR1 reads MGHRA; CDR2 reads YSYEKL. CDR3 loop: CASSHELAGGEQYF. The CDR3 DNA is TGCGCCAGCAGCCATGAACTAGCGGGAGGGGAGCAGTACTTC.